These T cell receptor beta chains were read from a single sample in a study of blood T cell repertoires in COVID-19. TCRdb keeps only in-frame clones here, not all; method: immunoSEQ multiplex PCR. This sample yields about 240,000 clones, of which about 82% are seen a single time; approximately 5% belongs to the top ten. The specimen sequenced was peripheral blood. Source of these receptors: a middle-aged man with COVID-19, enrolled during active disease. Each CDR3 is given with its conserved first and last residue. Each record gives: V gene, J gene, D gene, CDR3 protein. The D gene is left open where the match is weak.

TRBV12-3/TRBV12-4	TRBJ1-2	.	CASTQTTNYGYTF
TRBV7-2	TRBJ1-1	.	CASSLVRGTEAFF
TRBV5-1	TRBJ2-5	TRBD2	CASSPGLAGETQYF
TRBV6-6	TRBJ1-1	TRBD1	CASTDRGMTTEAFF
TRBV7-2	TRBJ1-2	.	CASSLETGYGYTF
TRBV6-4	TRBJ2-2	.	CASSPRAGLTGELFF
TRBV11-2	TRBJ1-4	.	CASSPNWPNLEKLFF
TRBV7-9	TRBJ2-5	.	CASSLGAGRMNQETQYF
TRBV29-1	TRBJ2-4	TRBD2	CSASPGGVKAKNIQYF
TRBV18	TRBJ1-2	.	CASSPSQGTNYGYTF
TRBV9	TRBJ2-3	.	CASSVGLGTDTQYF
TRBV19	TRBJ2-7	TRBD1	CASSWGTGSYEQYF
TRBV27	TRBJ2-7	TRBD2	CASSPAGGGSSYEQYF
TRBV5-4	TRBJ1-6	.	CASSHTERISPLHF
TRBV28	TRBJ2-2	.	CASSLLPVNTGELFF
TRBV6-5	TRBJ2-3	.	CASRTVGLDTQYF
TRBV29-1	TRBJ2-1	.	CSVSQRDEQFF
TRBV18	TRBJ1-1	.	CASSQTNGNTEAFF
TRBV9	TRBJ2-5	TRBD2	CASSAQRGVQETQYF
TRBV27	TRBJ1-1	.	CASILAGGTEAFF
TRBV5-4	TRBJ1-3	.	CASSLDNSGNTIYF
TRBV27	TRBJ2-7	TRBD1	CASSHRGQGADEQYF
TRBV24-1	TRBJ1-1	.	CATSLGGHTEAFF
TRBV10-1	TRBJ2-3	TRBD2	CASSEWGGFSSTDTQYF
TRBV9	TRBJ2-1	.	CASSSRDFSNEQFF
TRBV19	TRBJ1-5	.	CASSIVGGNQPQHF
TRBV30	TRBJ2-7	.	CAWSGGAYEQYF
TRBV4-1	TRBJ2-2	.	CASSQEWGLRTGELFF
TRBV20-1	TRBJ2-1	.	CSASWSYNEQFF
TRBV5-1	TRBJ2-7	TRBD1	CASRPGQGLSGVYEQYF
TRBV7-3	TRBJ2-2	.	CASSLTSGVNTGELFF
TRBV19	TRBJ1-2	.	CASSIVLRQGTLGYTF
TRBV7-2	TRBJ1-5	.	CASSFEGSQPQHF
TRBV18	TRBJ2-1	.	CASSPDKDNEQFF
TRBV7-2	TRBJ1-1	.	CASSFIGTQAFF
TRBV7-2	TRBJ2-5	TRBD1	CASTPTGIQETQYF
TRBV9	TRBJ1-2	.	CASSRQENGYTF
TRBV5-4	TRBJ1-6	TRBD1	CASTNLVQGVGSPLHF
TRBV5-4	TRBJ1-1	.	CASSLASLRGTEAFF
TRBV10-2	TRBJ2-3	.	CASTESPVITDTQYF
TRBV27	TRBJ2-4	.	CASSSTGNPKNIQYF
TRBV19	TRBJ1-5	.	CASSASGRQPQHF
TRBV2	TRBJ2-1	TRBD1	CASRRDRGSYNEQFF
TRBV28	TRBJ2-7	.	CASTGFNEQYF
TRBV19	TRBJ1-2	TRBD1	CASSSHSQTGGYGYTF
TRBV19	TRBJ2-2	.	CASSILGPGAGELFF
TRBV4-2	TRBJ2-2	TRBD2	CASSQDRAGVTGELFF
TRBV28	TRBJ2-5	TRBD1	CASSSPGQGRETQYF
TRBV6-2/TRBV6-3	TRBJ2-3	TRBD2	CASSYFSGGASHTQYF